The present entry profiles one TCR beta chain with its context. This clonotype was seen many times. Its antigen specificity is not known. It has no much larger one-base neighbor in the sample; base qualities were not kept. This was a case-control study nested in a cohort of healthcare workers in London, UK, who had nasopharyngeal swab PCR tests and blood samples taken every week. Healthcare workers were recruited during the week of the UK lockdown, between 23 and 31 March 2020, and followed weekly for up to 16 weeks. The library relied on 5' RACE. TCRdb records NextSeq 500 as the sequencer. To correct for sequencing error and PCR bias, the TCR library protocol tagged individual cDNA molecules with unique molecular identifiers. Both TCR alpha and beta chains were sequenced, and tight co-correlation was observed between alpha and beta sequence abundances in each sample. The source study handled its data this way. Decombinator V4 was used to annotate the V gene, J gene and CDR3 of the TCR sequences. Expanded TCRs were defined as changing significantly between any two time points under a Poisson model with p below 0.0001. Abundances of TCRs were expressed as counts per million after normalisation to the total number of TCRs sequenced in each sample. TRAV1-2 paired with TRAJ12, TRAJ20 or TRAJ33 defined MAIT TCRs, while TRAV10 paired with TRAJ18 defined iNKT TCRs. VDJdb, accessed 1 November 2021, was searched for CMV, EBV and SARS-CoV-2 annotated TCRs, with TCRs annotated for multiple antigens excluded. TCRdb took the public reads, trimmed them with fastp at Q25, ran MiXCR for clone calling and kept in-frame beta chains. Identical CDR3 protein sequences are pooled into one entry, listed with their most common genes and DNA. What appears here as the V and J calls and clone size reflects TCRdb's work, not the paper's. Across this sample there are about 26,000 distinct CDR3 sequences, with approximately 4.1% seen only once. 6.2% of the sample rests with the top ten.

The sample is drawn from a study of early T cells in non-severe SARS-CoV-2 infection listed by TCRdb under 2021. With regard to the full study: TCR sequencing used bulk RNA from unsorted whole blood, so alpha and beta chains could not be paired.

The CDR3 goes from the cysteine to the phenylalanine over 15 residues. Solely the CDR3 DNA is kept, with 45 bases framed from the first base. Looking up the germline V gene yields CDR1 KGHSH and CDR2 LQKENI. For this chain, trimming is 4 bases at the V end and 5 bases at the J end, and the number of junction bases without a gene match is 8. What the authors observed across the whole study: VDJdb matching was skewed toward anti-spike CD8 responses, so virus-specific expansions were likely underestimated and private and CD4 specificities were missed.

The chain is made from TRBV18 and TRBJ2-1, and 7 bases in between align with TRBD1. The clonotype was recovered from an adult who was a healthcare worker with PCR-confirmed SARS-CoV-2 infection or an uninfected control (not recorded which). Specimen: whole blood. The CDR3 region has the sequence CASSRSQGFNNEQFF. The base sequence is TGTGCCAGCTCACGTTCACAGGGGTTTAACAATGAGCAGTTCTTC. Supplemented by the reference TRBV18 and TRBJ2-1 proteins around the CDR3, the complete variable domain is NAGVMQNPRHLVRRRGQEARLRCSPMKGHSHVYWYRQLPEEGLKFMVYLQKENIIDESGMPKERFSAEFPKEGPSILRIQQVVRGDSAAYFCASSRSQGFNNEQFFGPGTRLTVL.